What follows are 9 T cell receptor beta chains derived from one specimen sequenced in a study of blood T cell repertoires in COVID-19. TCRdb's copy holds only in-frame clones and misses some; the assay was immunoSEQ multiplex PCR. The sample gives about 340,000 clones, around 85% of which show up once; around 4% is in the top ten. Material: PBMCs or T cells enriched from blood (not recorded which). The receptor set was obtained from a woman between 40 and 55 years old with acute COVID-19.

The chain links TRBV28 to TRBJ2-2, with D unclear. The V end lost 3 bases, the J end lost 6 bases, and 14 bases lay between the germline ends. This CDR3 is 15 amino acids long. Germline lookup yields CDR1 MDHEN and CDR2 SYDVKM. The CDR3 DNA reads TGTGCCAGCAGTTTGTTACAAGTTGTCGCCGGGGAGCTGTTTTTT. Protein: CASSLLQVVAGELFF.

The chain carries TRBV6-1 and TRBJ2-1; no definite D call. Deletions cut 1 base from V and 8 bases from J, with 18 bases between. This CDR3 contains 16 residues. Germline CDR1 reads MNHNS; CDR2 reads SASEGT. The CDR3 nucleotides read TGTGCCAGCAGTGAAGTAATTGGGCCTTTTACCGATGAGCAGTTCTTC. Its protein is CASSEVIGPFTDEQFF.

The chain links TRBV2 to TRBJ2-1; 8 nucleotides align to TRBD1. V was pared by 6 bases and J by 10 bases, with 17 bases of the junction left unmatched. Germline values: CDR1 SNHLY, CDR2 FYNNEI. This CDR3 spans 16 amino acids. The CDR3 sequence is CASRALPGQASVEQFF. CDR3 DNA sequence: TGTGCCAGCAGGGCCCTACCGGGACAGGCATCGGTAGAGCAGTTCTTC.

This clone was detected only a few times. The rearrangement uses TRBV2 and TRBJ1-1; 10 bases fit TRBD1. The length of the CDR3 is 13 residues. Germline V gene lookup returns CDR1 SNHLY and CDR2 FYNNEI. With 6 bases clipped from V and 11 bases from J, the junction kept 9 bases outside the gene matches. In DNA, the CDR3 is TGTGCCAGCAGGGGGGGACAGGGGCTGTTGGCTTTCTTT. This sequence encodes CASRGGQGLLAFF.

This clone appeared once. At one boundary the junction diverges from the germline segment, which might be a read error. The V gene is TRBV20-1, the J gene TRBJ2-3; 7 nucleotides align to TRBD2. This CDR3 is 11 amino acids long. Germline V gene lookup returns CDR1 DFQATT and CDR2 SNEGSKA (reference sequence). The CDR3 nucleotides read TGCACCACGGGCGGGACTATCTCTCCGTCTTTT. Amino acids: CTTGGTISPSF.

The V call is TRBV4-2, the J call TRBJ1-4; maybe TRBD1 (6 bases). Trimming cost V 1 base and J 7 bases, with 13 bases left between them. The germline CDR1 and CDR2 sequences are LGHNA and YNFKEQ. The CDR3 spans 15 residues. For the CDR3, the DNA is TGTGCCAGCAGCCAAGTGATAGGGGGAGCTGAAAAACTGTTTTTT. Its translation is CASSQVIGGAEKLFF.

The V gene is TRBV5-4, the J gene TRBJ2-2, with TRBD1 matching over 8 bases. The CDR3 length is 16 residues. Per germline, CDR1 SGHNT and CDR2 YYREEE (reference sequence). Trimming at V came to 2 bases and at J to 7 bases, leaving 10 bases not matched to a gene. In DNA, the CDR3 is TGTGCCAGCAGCTTCGCCGCCGGACAGGGTGTCGGGGAGCTGTTTTTT. It translates to CASSFAAGQGVGELFF.

This chain joins TRBV11-2 and TRBJ2-7, with a tentative D call TRBD1 (6 bases). Between the trimmed V and J ends, which lost 0 bases and 6 bases, there was a span of 15 bases. Germline V gene lookup returns CDR1 SGHAT and CDR2 FQNNGV. CDR3 size: 15 residues. CDR3 sequence (DNA): TGTGCCAGCAGCTTAGATGGGACAAGAGGGGGCGAGCAGTACTTC. Amino acids: CASSLDGTRGGEQYF.

The chain recombines TRBV5-5 with TRBJ2-1, with D uncertain. V lost 4 bases, J lost 8 bases, and 10 bases lay in between. Germline V CDR1 and CDR2: SGHKS, YYEKEE (reference sequence). This CDR3 contains 12 residues. CDR3 protein: CASSPTVDEQFF. The CDR3 DNA follows: TGTGCCAGCAGCCCTACAGTGGATGAGCAGTTCTTC.